These 5 T cell receptor beta chains share one sample of origin, sequenced in a study of chemoradiotherapy in HPV16-positive cancers. The protocol was immunoSEQ multiplex PCR, while the TCRdb copy is restricted to in-frame clones and leaves out a portion. The data hold about 5,300 clones, with 65% to 80% observed a single time. Specimen: tumor tissue, collected from a patient who underwent chemoradiotherapy. The receptors derive from a human donor with HPV-associated anogenital cancer.

This chain uses TRBV18 with TRBJ2-3; 8 bases align to TRBD2. Germline V gene sequence: CDR1 KGHSH, CDR2 LQKENI. The ends lost 2 bases at V and 3 bases at J; junction bases unmatched: 1. The CDR3 totals 14 residues. The CDR3 loop reads CASSPTGGTDTQYF. CDR3 nucleotides: TGTGCCAGCTCACCAACGGGAGGGACAGATACGCAGTATTTT.

The chain is built from TRBV11-1 and TRBJ2-7, with D possibly TRBD2 on 6 matching bases. This CDR3 is built from 16 residues. The ends were cut back, 4 bases at V and 4 bases at J, with 20 bases in the middle. Per germline, CDR1 SGHAT and CDR2 FQDESV (reference sequence). CDR3 in DNA: TGTGCCAGCAGCTCCGATAGCCCTACCGCGGGATACGAGCAGTACTTC. Translation: CASSSDSPTAGYEQYF.

The rearrangement joins TRBV14 to TRBJ2-5; TRBD2 matches at 14 bases. J was trimmed by 2 bases and V by 4 bases; bases with no gene match: 24. Germline V gene sequence: CDR1 SGHDN, CDR2 FVKESK. CDR3 size: 23 residues. The CDR3 protein is CASSRNGPTGRPTSGRGQETQYF. In DNA form, the CDR3 reads TGTGCCAGCAGCCGAAACGGGCCCACGGGCCGACCGACTAGCGGGAGGGGACAAGAGACCCAGTACTTC.

This clone was seen only once. The chain links TRBV6-5 to TRBJ2-7; 10 bases align to TRBD1. Germline V gene sequence: CDR1 MNHEY, CDR2 SVGAGI. With V trimmed by 6 bases and J by 1 base, 6 bases remained unmatched. The CDR3 runs 15 residues. The CDR3 nucleotides read TGTGCCAGCAGATGGACGGGACAGGGGTCCTACGAGCAGTACTTC. Residues: CASRWTGQGSYEQYF.

The chain joins TRBV19 to TRBJ1-5, with D perhaps TRBD1 (5 bases). CDR1 is LNHDA and CDR2 is SQIVND in the germline V gene (reference sequence). Trimming took off 4 bases at V and 6 bases at J, with 22 bases between the two ends. The CDR3 spans 17 residues. CDR3 amino acids: CASSTYRLRLLGQPQHF. In DNA form, the CDR3 reads TGTGCCAGTAGTACATACAGGTTAAGGCTTTTAGGTCAGCCCCAGCATTTT.